The TCR beta chain described here comes from a study of cytomegalovirus exposure and HLA in healthy donors. Assay: immunoSEQ multiplex PCR; the TCRdb copy retains only in-frame clones and omits some. The sample has about 360,000 clones; just over 85% are singletons. General study points: The tendency of first-cohort TCR clusters to co-occur in the roughly 120 validation repertoires was identified by a subsequent analysis. Specificity of three CMV-associated chains for CMV antigens was verified in vitro. A list of 150 or so TCR beta chains associated with cytomegalovirus was given.

The donors were part of the validation cohort of 95 to 150 subjects. That cohort was separate from the first cohort, which comprised fewer than 800 subjects. Concerning this clone itself: Its cognate antigen is unknown.

V shed 4 bases, J shed 10 bases, and the junction held 14 bases outside the gene matches. This CDR3 is built from 15 residues. Germline V gene data show CDR1 as SGHRS and CDR2 as YFSETQ. Source material: PBMCs. This TCR derives from a woman aged 18-29 years in good health and CMV-seronegative. This rearrangement joins TRBV5-1 to TRBJ2-1; 7 bases are shared with TRBD1. The CDR3 coding sequence is TGCGCCAGCAGCCCCTCCGGACAGGCTAAAAGGGAGCAGTTCTTC. Amino acid sequence: CASSPSGQAKREQFF.